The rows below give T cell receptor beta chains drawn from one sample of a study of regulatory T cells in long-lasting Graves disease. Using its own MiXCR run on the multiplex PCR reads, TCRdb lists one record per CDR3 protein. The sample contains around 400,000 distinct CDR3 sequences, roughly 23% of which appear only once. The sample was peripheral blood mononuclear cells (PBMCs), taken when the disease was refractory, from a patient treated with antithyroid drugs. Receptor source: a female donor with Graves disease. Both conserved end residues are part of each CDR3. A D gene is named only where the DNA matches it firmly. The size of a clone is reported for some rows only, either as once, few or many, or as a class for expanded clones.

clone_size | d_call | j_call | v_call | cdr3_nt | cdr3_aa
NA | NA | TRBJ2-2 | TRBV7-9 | TGTGCCACCCAGCCGTCCCAGCTGTTTTTT | CATQPSQLFF
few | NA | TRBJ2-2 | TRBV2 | TGTGCCAGCAAGAGGGACCTCGCCGGGGAGCTGTTTTTT | CASKRDLAGELFF
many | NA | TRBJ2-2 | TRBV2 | TGTGCCAGCATCGCGGGACTTCGTGGGGAGCTGTTTTTT | CASIAGLRGELFF
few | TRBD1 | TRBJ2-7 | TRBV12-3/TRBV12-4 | TGTGCCAGCAAAGGCACCGACAGGGGCTACGAGCAGTACTTC | CASKGTDRGYEQYF
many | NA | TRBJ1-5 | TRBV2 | TGTGCCAGCAGGAGGGACCGATACAATCAGCCCCAGCATTTT | CASRRDRYNQPQHF
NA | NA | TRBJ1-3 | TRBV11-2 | TGTGCCAGCGGACACAGCTCTGGAAACACCATATATTTT | CASGHSSGNTIYF
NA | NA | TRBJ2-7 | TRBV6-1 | TGTGCCAGCACGTCCAACGAGCAGTACTTC | CASTSNEQYF
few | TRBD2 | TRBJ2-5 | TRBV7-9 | TGTGCCAGCAGCTTGTACGGGACTAGCCAAGAGACCCAGTACTTC | CASSLYGTSQETQYF
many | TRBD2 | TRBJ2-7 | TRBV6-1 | TGTGCCAGCAGGATCCTAGCGGGATCCTACGAGCAGTACTTC | CASRILAGSYEQYF
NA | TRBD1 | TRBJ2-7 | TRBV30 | TGTGCCTGGAGTGTCGGGACAGGGGACTACGAGCAGTACTTC | CAWSVGTGDYEQYF
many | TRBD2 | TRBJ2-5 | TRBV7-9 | TGTGCCAGCAGCTTAGTAACTAGCGGGAGGGGCGAGACCCAGTACTTC | CASSLVTSGRGETQYF
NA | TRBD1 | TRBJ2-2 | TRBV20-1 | TGCAGTGCCCCGGGGACAGGGGGCACCGGGGAGCTGTTTTTT | CSAPGTGGTGELFF
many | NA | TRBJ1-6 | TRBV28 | TGTGCCAGCAGTTATATGGCAGGGAACTCCTATAATTCACCCCTCCACTTT | CASSYMAGNSYNSPLHF
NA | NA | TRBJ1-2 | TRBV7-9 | TGTGCCAGCAGCTTAAAGGGGATGTACAACTATGGCTACACCTTC | CASSLKGMYNYGYTF
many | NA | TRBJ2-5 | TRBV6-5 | TGTGCCAGCAGTTGCGGGACAGCCGATAGAGAGACCCAGTACTTC | CASSCGTADRETQYF
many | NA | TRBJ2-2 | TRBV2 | TGTGCCAGCAGTGAAGGGCAGGAGAACACCGGGGAGCTGTTTTTT | CASSEGQENTGELFF
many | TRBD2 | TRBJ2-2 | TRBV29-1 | TGCAGCGTGACTAGCGGTAACACCGGGGAGCTGTTTTTT | CSVTSGNTGELFF
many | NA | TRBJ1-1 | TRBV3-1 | TGTGCCAGCAGCCAACGGTTCACTGAAGCTTTCTTT | CASSQRFTEAFF
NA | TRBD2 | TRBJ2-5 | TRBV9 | TGTGCCAGCAGTGAGGGGCCGGGAGGGCCGGGTTTCGGAGAGGCCCAGTACTTC | CASSEGPGGPGFGEAQYF
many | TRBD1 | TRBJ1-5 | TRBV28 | TGTGCCAGCAAGATGATCGGGCGGGACAGGAAATCATGGCCCCAGCATTTT | CASKMIGRDRKSWPQHF
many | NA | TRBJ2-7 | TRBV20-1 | TGCAGTGCTAGGGGGGTTTGGCGGAACTACGAGCAGTACTTC | CSARGVWRNYEQYF
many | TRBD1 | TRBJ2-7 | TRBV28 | TGTGCCAGCACCCCCACAGGGGGATACGAGCAGTACTTC | CASTPTGGYEQYF
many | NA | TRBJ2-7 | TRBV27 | TGTGCCAGCAGTAGAAAGGACGGGTACGAGCAGTACTTC | CASSRKDGYEQYF
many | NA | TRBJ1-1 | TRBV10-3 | TGTGCCATCAGTGTCCCGGGCATGAACACTGAAGCTTTCTTT | CAISVPGMNTEAFF
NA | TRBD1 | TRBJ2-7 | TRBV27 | TGTGCCAGCAGTGCTGACAGGGGCGACGAGCAGTACTTC | CASSADRGDEQYF